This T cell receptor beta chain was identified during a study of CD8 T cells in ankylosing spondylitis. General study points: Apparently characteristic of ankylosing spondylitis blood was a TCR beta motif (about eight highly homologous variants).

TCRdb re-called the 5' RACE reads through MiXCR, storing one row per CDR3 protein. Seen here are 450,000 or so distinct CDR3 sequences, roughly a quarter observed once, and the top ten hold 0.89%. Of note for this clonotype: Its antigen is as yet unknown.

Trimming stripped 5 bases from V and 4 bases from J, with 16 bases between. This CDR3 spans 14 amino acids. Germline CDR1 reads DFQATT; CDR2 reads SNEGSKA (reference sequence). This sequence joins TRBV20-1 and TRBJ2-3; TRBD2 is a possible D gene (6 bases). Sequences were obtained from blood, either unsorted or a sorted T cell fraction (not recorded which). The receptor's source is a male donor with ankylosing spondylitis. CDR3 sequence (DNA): TGCAGTGCTCCCCTTCGAGCGGGTTCAGATACGCAGTATTTT. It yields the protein CSAPLRAGSDTQYF.